The following is a TCR beta chain sequence with its context. Trimming took 3 bases from V and 4 from J, leaving 15 bases between them. Germline V CDR1 and CDR2: MNHEY, SMNVEV (reference sequence). The CDR3 is made up of 15 amino acids. This sample is drawn from a study of blood T cell repertoires in COVID-19. Overall study: Collection of acute and convalescent COVID-19 samples took place in the United States, Italy and Spain. Sources were T cells, B-cell-depleted T cells, or PBMCs; the material itself was cDNA or gDNA.

Methods used by the authors: The authors estimated nucleated cell counts from reference gene primer amplification. Profiled with immunoSEQ multiplex PCR; TCRdb holds only in-frame clones, not every one. V and J calls and clone size follow that table, whereas D and trimming were derived from the DNA. In the table there are about 150,000 clones, around four fifths of which are singletons. The sample comprised peripheral blood. The sequence derives from a man in his 70s with acute or convalescent COVID-19. The rearrangement links TRBV27 to TRBJ1-2; no definite D call. The CDR3 bases are TGTGCCAGCAGTTTTAGCCCCATTTCGGGCTATGGCTACACCTTC. It is translated as CASSFSPISGYGYTF.